These T cell receptor beta chains were read from a single sample in a study of T-cell reconstitution after alpha-beta-depleted transplantation in children. TCRdb called the PCR reads again in MiXCR, with one record for every CDR3 protein. The repertoire consists of almost 500,000 distinct CDR3 sequences, with around 12% occurring once and the leading ten covering about 6%. This specimen was PBMCs from the stem cell graft donor, taken from the stem cell graft. These receptors were collected from a human donor who donated a stem cell graft to a child with combined immunodeficiency. Both conserved end residues are part of each CDR3. The D gene is left open where the match is weak. Size values are once, few and many counts, or a class for expanded clones, and some rows have none.

clone_size: few
d_call: TRBD1
v_call: TRBV20-1
j_call: TRBJ1-2
cdr3_nt: TGCAGTGCTAGCCCCCGGGACAGGGGTGGCGGCTACACCTTC
cdr3_aa: CSASPRDRGGGYTF

clone_size: many
d_call: TRBD1
v_call: TRBV28
j_call: TRBJ2-7
cdr3_nt: TGTGCCAGCCTTAGTCGGGGGACAGGGGTGAACGAGCAGTACTTC
cdr3_aa: CASLSRGTGVNEQYF

clone_size: few
d_call: .
v_call: TRBV28
j_call: TRBJ2-5
cdr3_nt: TGTGCCAGCAGTTCGATGGACTGGATCCAAGAGACCCAGTACTTC
cdr3_aa: CASSSMDWIQETQYF

clone_size: .
d_call: TRBD1
v_call: TRBV30
j_call: TRBJ2-7
cdr3_nt: TGTGCCTGGCGGCGGGCCGGGACAGCGAGCTACGAGCAGTACTTC
cdr3_aa: CAWRRAGTASYEQYF

clone_size: few
d_call: .
v_call: TRBV12-3/TRBV12-4
j_call: TRBJ1-3
cdr3_nt: TGTGCCAGCAGTCAGAACGGGCGGGCGGACACCATATATTTT
cdr3_aa: CASSQNGRADTIYF

clone_size: .
d_call: TRBD2
v_call: TRBV12-3/TRBV12-4
j_call: TRBJ2-4
cdr3_nt: TGTGCCAGCACCTCTAGCGGGATAGCCAAAAACATTCTGTACTTC
cdr3_aa: CASTSSGIAKNILYF

clone_size: .
d_call: .
v_call: TRBV7-2
j_call: TRBJ1-2
cdr3_nt: TGTGCCAGCAGCTTCGCCCTGTCTGGAGGCTACACCTTC
cdr3_aa: CASSFALSGGYTF

clone_size: few
d_call: .
v_call: TRBV30
j_call: TRBJ2-1
cdr3_nt: TGTGCCTGGAGTCCAGGGACGGATCCCTACAATGAGCAGTTCTTC
cdr3_aa: CAWSPGTDPYNEQFF

clone_size: .
d_call: .
v_call: TRBV18
j_call: TRBJ2-5
cdr3_nt: TGTGCCAGCTCACCAATCGGAGGGGACGAGACCCAGTACTTC
cdr3_aa: CASSPIGGDETQYF

clone_size: .
d_call: .
v_call: TRBV11-3
j_call: TRBJ2-3
cdr3_nt: TGTGCCAGCAGCTCAGATACGTTACCATTCACAGATACGCAGTATTTT
cdr3_aa: CASSSDTLPFTDTQYF

clone_size: few
d_call: TRBD1
v_call: TRBV20-1
j_call: TRBJ2-7
cdr3_nt: TGCAGTGCTAGGCCCGCGGGACAGGGGATCTACGAGCAGTACTTC
cdr3_aa: CSARPAGQGIYEQYF

clone_size: .
d_call: .
v_call: TRBV7-8
j_call: TRBJ1-5
cdr3_nt: TGTGCCAGCAGCTTACAGGCCACAACGGGGAGCAATCAGCCCCAGCATTTT
cdr3_aa: CASSLQATTGSNQPQHF

clone_size: .
d_call: TRBD2
v_call: TRBV7-2
j_call: TRBJ2-7
cdr3_nt: TGTGCCAGCAGCCCTAGCGGGGTTTTCTACGAGCAGTACTTC
cdr3_aa: CASSPSGVFYEQYF

clone_size: many
d_call: .
v_call: TRBV20-1
j_call: TRBJ1-3
cdr3_nt: TGCAGTGCCTCTAGTGGGTCTGGAAACACCATATATTTT
cdr3_aa: CSASSGSGNTIYF

clone_size: .
d_call: .
v_call: TRBV12-3/TRBV12-4
j_call: TRBJ1-1
cdr3_nt: TGTGCCAGCAGTCCTTGGTCCTTGTTTTGGAGTTACACTGAAGCTTTCTTT
cdr3_aa: CASSPWSLFWSYTEAFF

clone_size: .
d_call: TRBD2
v_call: TRBV20-1
j_call: TRBJ2-1
cdr3_nt: TGCTGTGCTAGATACCCTAGCGGGGGTCGTAACAATGAGCAGTTCTTC
cdr3_aa: CCARYPSGGRNNEQFF

clone_size: .
d_call: TRBD2
v_call: TRBV7-3
j_call: TRBJ2-3
cdr3_nt: TGTGCCAGCAGCCAGGGACTACCCAGGTCAGATACGCAGTATTTT
cdr3_aa: CASSQGLPRSDTQYF

clone_size: .
d_call: .
v_call: TRBV7-9
j_call: TRBJ2-1
cdr3_nt: TGTGCCAGCTCTCCCAGGGGGTCGGGGGGCCTTGAGCAGTTCTTC
cdr3_aa: CASSPRGSGGLEQFF

clone_size: .
d_call: .
v_call: TRBV27
j_call: TRBJ2-7
cdr3_nt: TGTGCCAGCAGTTTAGAGGGGATTCGGTTCGAGCAGTACTTC
cdr3_aa: CASSLEGIRFEQYF

clone_size: .
d_call: .
v_call: TRBV6-2/TRBV6-3
j_call: TRBJ2-2
cdr3_nt: TGTGCCAGCAGTTACGGCCTACATACCGGGGAGCTGTTTTTT
cdr3_aa: CASSYGLHTGELFF

clone_size: few
d_call: TRBD1
v_call: TRBV9
j_call: TRBJ2-7
cdr3_nt: TGTGCCAGCAGCGTGCGGGCAGGGGGCTACGAGCAGTACTTC
cdr3_aa: CASSVRAGGYEQYF

clone_size: many
d_call: .
v_call: TRBV27
j_call: TRBJ2-7
cdr3_nt: TGTGCCAGCAGCCTTACCCGAGATTACGAGCAGTACTTC
cdr3_aa: CASSLTRDYEQYF

clone_size: many
d_call: TRBD2
v_call: TRBV7-2
j_call: TRBJ2-3
cdr3_nt: TGTGCCAGCAGCTTGGGACTAGCGGGGAGCACAGATACGCAGTATTTT
cdr3_aa: CASSLGLAGSTDTQYF

clone_size: .
d_call: .
v_call: TRBV4-3
j_call: TRBJ2-3
cdr3_nt: TGCGCCAGCAGCCAAGATTACTTCACAGATACGCAGTATTTT
cdr3_aa: CASSQDYFTDTQYF

clone_size: many
d_call: .
v_call: TRBV9
j_call: TRBJ2-1
cdr3_nt: TGTGCCAGCAGCGTAGATGGCCCCATCTCCTACAATGAGCAGTTCTTC
cdr3_aa: CASSVDGPISYNEQFF

clone_size: .
d_call: .
v_call: TRBV5-1
j_call: TRBJ2-7
cdr3_nt: TGCGCCAGCAGCTTGGATACTAACGAGCAGTACTTC
cdr3_aa: CASSLDTNEQYF

clone_size: .
d_call: .
v_call: TRBV24-1
j_call: TRBJ2-5
cdr3_nt: TGTGCCACCAGTGACCCCGGTCCCCAAGAGACCCAGTACTTC
cdr3_aa: CATSDPGPQETQYF

clone_size: .
d_call: .
v_call: TRBV12-3/TRBV12-4
j_call: TRBJ1-3
cdr3_nt: TGTGCCAGCAAATTTGGAAACACCATATATTTT
cdr3_aa: CASKFGNTIYF

clone_size: .
d_call: TRBD2
v_call: TRBV5-1
j_call: TRBJ2-1
cdr3_nt: TGCGCCAGCAGATTAGCGGGGGGGCGAGCTTACAATGAGCAGTTCTTC
cdr3_aa: CASRLAGGRAYNEQFF

clone_size: few
d_call: .
v_call: TRBV7-9
j_call: TRBJ2-3
cdr3_nt: TGTGCCAGCAAGGAAACAGATACGCAGTATTTT
cdr3_aa: CASKETDTQYF

clone_size: many
d_call: .
v_call: TRBV4-3
j_call: TRBJ2-1
cdr3_nt: TGCGCCAGCAGCCAAGACAGGGACTTCTTAAACTCCTACAATGAGCAGTTCTTC
cdr3_aa: CASSQDRDFLNSYNEQFF

clone_size: .
d_call: .
v_call: TRBV15
j_call: TRBJ2-3
cdr3_nt: TGTGCCACCAGCAGAAAAGGGGGAACCTTCACAGATACGCAGTATTTT
cdr3_aa: CATSRKGGTFTDTQYF

clone_size: few
d_call: .
v_call: TRBV24-1
j_call: TRBJ2-2
cdr3_nt: TGTGCCACCAGTGATACGGGCTCGGACACCGGGGAGCTGTTTTTT
cdr3_aa: CATSDTGSDTGELFF

clone_size: .
d_call: .
v_call: TRBV12-2
j_call: TRBJ2-5
cdr3_nt: TGTGCAAGTCGCCCCCGAGGACGGCAAGAGACCCAGTACTTC
cdr3_aa: CASRPRGRQETQYF

clone_size: .
d_call: .
v_call: TRBV5-6
j_call: TRBJ1-2
cdr3_nt: TGTGCCAGCAGCTTGGTAGGGCTCGGCTACACCTTC
cdr3_aa: CASSLVGLGYTF

clone_size: many
d_call: .
v_call: TRBV12-3/TRBV12-4
j_call: TRBJ2-7
cdr3_nt: TGTGCCAGCAGTTTATCGGGGGAATCGAGGGAGCAGTACTTC
cdr3_aa: CASSLSGESREQYF

clone_size: .
d_call: .
v_call: TRBV12-3/TRBV12-4
j_call: TRBJ1-5
cdr3_nt: TGTGCCAGCAGACGTGCTGGGACATCCTCCAATCAGCCCCAGCATTTT
cdr3_aa: CASRRAGTSSNQPQHF

clone_size: .
d_call: TRBD2
v_call: TRBV11-2
j_call: TRBJ2-2
cdr3_nt: TGTGCCAGCAGCTCTCCGACTAGCGGGGGGCCGAACACCGGGGAGCTGTTTTTT
cdr3_aa: CASSSPTSGGPNTGELFF

clone_size: .
d_call: .
v_call: TRBV6-1
j_call: TRBJ2-2
cdr3_nt: TGTGCCAGCAGTGATTCCGCGGGACAGAACACCGGGGAGCTGTTTTTT
cdr3_aa: CASSDSAGQNTGELFF

clone_size: few
d_call: .
v_call: TRBV3-1
j_call: TRBJ2-1
cdr3_nt: TGTGCCAGCAGCCCACCGGGACACGCGAACAATGAGCAGTTCTTC
cdr3_aa: CASSPPGHANNEQFF

clone_size: many
d_call: TRBD2
v_call: TRBV5-1
j_call: TRBJ2-7
cdr3_nt: TGCGCCAGCAGCGATTTAGCGGGAGGGCCTTACGAGCAGTACTTC
cdr3_aa: CASSDLAGGPYEQYF

clone_size: few
d_call: .
v_call: TRBV6-1
j_call: TRBJ1-6
cdr3_nt: TGTGCCAGCAGTGATCTTTCACCCCTCCACTTT
cdr3_aa: CASSDLSPLHF

clone_size: few
d_call: .
v_call: TRBV20-1
j_call: TRBJ2-7
cdr3_nt: TGCAGTGCTAGATCCTTCAGCCGGGACTACGAGCAGTACTTC
cdr3_aa: CSARSFSRDYEQYF

clone_size: few
d_call: .
v_call: TRBV12-3/TRBV12-4
j_call: TRBJ1-1
cdr3_nt: TGTGCCAGCAGTTCTGTGCAGAGGTCAGCTTTCTTT
cdr3_aa: CASSSVQRSAFF

clone_size: many
d_call: TRBD2
v_call: TRBV3-1
j_call: TRBJ2-1
cdr3_nt: TGTGCCAGCAGCCCCCGACTAGCAGCATACAATGAGCAGTTCTTC
cdr3_aa: CASSPRLAAYNEQFF